This T cell receptor (beta chain) was sequenced during a study of T cell responses to AZD1222 COVID-19 vaccine. Of note for this clone: Its antigen remains unknown.

This CDR3 has 15 amino acids. Germline-derived CDR1 and CDR2 are SEHNR and FQNEAQ (reference sequence). Trimming removed 6 bases at V and 5 bases at J, with 19 bases between. Study outcomes and limitations: Unmutated variant regions are reportedly targeted by nearly half of spike-specific TCRs.

Measured with immunoSEQ multiplex PCR; TCRdb has only the in-frame clones, and not every one. The sample has approximately 140,000 clones, 80% to 90% seen once. The sequence derives from an adult in good health. The material sequenced was peripheral blood, taken on day 0 of AZD1222 vaccination. The chain links TRBV7-9 to TRBJ2-5; D is uncertain. CDR3 nucleotide sequence: TGTGCCAGCAGATCCACACGGGTTCCCGTCGAGACCCAGTACTTC. Translating gives CASRSTRVPVETQYF.